Shown below are 28 T cell receptor beta chains from a single sample sequenced in a study of blood T cell repertoires in COVID-19. Sequenced by immunoSEQ multiplex PCR; TCRdb stores in-frame clones only, minus some. The data show hundreds of thousands of clones, roughly nine tenths seen once. The sequenced sample was peripheral blood. These receptors were taken from a man aged 35 to 55 with acute or convalescent COVID-19.

The V call is TRBV6-5, the J call TRBJ1-5; unclear D gene. V lost 6 bases and J 2 bases, leaving 11 bases between the germline ends. Germline-derived CDR1 and CDR2 are MNHEY and SVGAGI. CDR3 length: 14 amino acids. CDR3 in amino acids: CASSQVVGNQPQHF. DNA of the CDR3: TGTGCCAGCAGCCAGGTGGTGGGCAATCAGCCCCAGCATTTT.

This chain joins TRBV10-3 and TRBJ1-1; 12 nucleotides agree with TRBD1. The J segment lost 2 bases and the V segment lost 3 bases, leaving 10 bases of the junction unmatched. This CDR3 comprises 18 residues. Germline loops: CDR1 ENHRY, CDR2 SYGVKD. As DNA, the CDR3 is TGTGCCATCAGTGAAGGGACAGGGGGCCATCGGGGAAACACTGAAGCTTTCTTT. Translated: CAISEGTGGHRGNTEAFF.

J is TRBJ2-1 and V is TRBV7-9; D not resolved. CDR3 length: 13 amino acids. Per the germline V gene, CDR1 is SEHNR and CDR2 is FQNEAQ (reference sequence). The V end was cut by 4 bases, the J end by 7 bases, with 11 bases between. The CDR3 loop is CASSSSGRNEQFF. DNA of the CDR3: TGTGCCAGCAGCTCCTCGGGTAGGAATGAGCAGTTCTTC.

The chain uses TRBV7-6 and TRBJ2-7; 7 bases are shared with TRBD2. This CDR3 has 17 amino acids. Germline CDR1 SGHVS, CDR2 FNYEAQ. The junction had 15 bases not matched to a gene; V was cut back by 1 base and J by 6 bases. CDR3 DNA sequence: TGTGCCAGCAGCTTAGTGACTCCGGCGGGAGCTTCGGGCGAGCAGTACTTC. This sequence encodes CASSLVTPAGASGEQYF.

Details on this clone: The missing conserved phenylalanine or tryptophan at the end of this CDR3 makes a read error likely. No DNA is shown, since the ends of the CDR3 on it are uncertain; the CDR3 is the one TCRdb lists. The chain is built from TRBV5-1 and TRBJ2-3; the table assigns TRBD1, which was not confirmed against the DNA. The length of the CDR3 is 14 amino acids, counting both ends. Germline V gene sequence: CDR1 SGHRS, CDR2 YFSETQ. CDR3 protein: CASSPTGTGGGGRL.

The chain joins TRBV5-1 to TRBJ2-1; D call uncertain. Trimming took off 6 bases at V and 0 bases at J, with 7 bases between the two ends. This CDR3 spans 13 amino acids. Germline CDR1 and CDR2: SGHRS and YFSETQ. CDR3 bases: TGCGCCAGCATTGGTAGCTCCTACAATGAGCAGTTCTTC. This gives the protein CASIGSSYNEQFF.

This chain links TRBV28 with TRBJ2-7, with 7 bases identical to TRBD2. The CDR3 contains 13 residues. The J segment lost 3 bases and the V segment lost 5 bases, leaving 4 bases of the junction unmatched. The germline gives CDR1 MDHEN, CDR2 SYDVKM. CDR3 nucleotide sequence: TGTGCCAGCAGTCGGACTAGTAACTACGAGCAGTACTTC. Protein sequence: CASSRTSNYEQYF.

The gene calls are TRBV6-4 and TRBJ2-1; D is perhaps TRBD2 (5 bases). Germline V lookup: CDR1 MRHNA, CDR2 SNTAGT. With 0 bases removed from V and 12 bases from J, the gap between germline ends came to 15 bases. The CDR3 has 14 amino acids. CDR3 residues: CASSDSEEGVVQFF. In DNA, the CDR3 is TGTGCCAGCAGTGACTCGGAGGAAGGAGTCGTGCAGTTCTTC.

The chain couples TRBV24-1 to TRBJ2-3, with 10 nucleotides matching TRBD2. From germline, CDR1 is KGHDR and CDR2 SFDVKD. This CDR3 spans 16 amino acids. Germline trimming cut 3 bases from V and 4 bases from J; bases unmatched to any gene: 6. The CDR3 coding sequence is TGTGCCACCAGTGATCAGAAAGCGGGAGGGGCAGATACGCAGTATTTT. Translating it yields CATSDQKAGGADTQYF.

The V call is TRBV4-1, the J call TRBJ2-1; 12 nucleotides align to TRBD2. Looked up from germline, CDR1 is MGHRA and CDR2 is YSYEKL. Trimming cost V 2 bases and J 2 bases; bases outside gene matches: 4. This CDR3 spans 17 amino acids. Written as DNA, the CDR3 is TGCGCCAGCAGCCAACTAGCGGGGGGGATCGCCTACAATGAGCAGTTCTTC. This sequence encodes CASSQLAGGIAYNEQFF.

CDR3 in amino acids: CASSAPAGSGHTDTQYF. Here the CDR3 DNA reads TGTGCCAGCAGCGCCCCGGCCGGTAGCGGTCACACAGATACGCAGTATTTT. The chain employs TRBV9 and TRBJ2-3, with D possibly being TRBD2 (6 bases). The CDR3 spans 17 residues. Germline loops: CDR1 SGDLS, CDR2 YYNGEE. V was shortened by 3 bases and J by 2 bases, with 19 bases between the two germline ends.

The chain employs TRBV19 and TRBJ1-1; 8 nucleotides agree with TRBD1. V was pared by 8 bases and J by 4 bases, with 9 bases of the junction left unmatched. Germline values: CDR1 LNHDA, CDR2 SQIVND (reference sequence). The CDR3 is 14 amino acids. The CDR3 DNA follows: TGTGCCAGTGTAAGGACAGGGAGGTCCACTGAAGCTTTCTTT. Protein sequence: CASVRTGRSTEAFF.

This clone came up a few times. The chain joins TRBV24-1 to TRBJ1-2; TRBD1 might be the D (6 bases). CDR1 and CDR2 (germline): KGHDR, SFDVKD. The CDR3 loop spans 12 amino acids. Trimming pared 3 bases from V and 13 bases from J, leaving 14 bases between. The CDR3 bases are TGTGCCACCAGTGATGGCTGGGGGCGTTGCACCTTC. Encoded protein: CATSDGWGRCTF.

The chain couples TRBV4-1 to TRBJ2-7, with 13 bases matching TRBD2. With 5 bases clipped from V and 2 bases from J, the junction kept 3 bases outside the gene matches. Germline V gene sequence: CDR1 MGHRA, CDR2 YSYEKL. This CDR3 spans 15 amino acids. CDR3 residues: CASSLLAGGPYEQYF. The CDR3 region has the DNA TGCGCCAGCAGCTTACTAGCGGGAGGGCCCTACGAGCAGTACTTC.

On this clone: Other DNA variants within this sample encode the same CDR3. The genes are TRBV9 and TRBJ2-1; D is perhaps TRBD2 (5 bases). Deletions cut 2 bases from V and 0 bases from J, with 9 bases between. This CDR3 contains 15 residues. Germline V lookup: CDR1 SGDLS, CDR2 YYNGEE. The CDR3 reads CASSVVGSSYNEQFF. CDR3 nucleotide sequence: TGTGCCAGCAGCGTGGTGGGGAGCTCCTACAATGAGCAGTTCTTC.

The CDR3 is CASSVVSGGPNTGELFF. DNA for the CDR3: TGTGCCAGCAGCGTAGTTAGCGGGGGCCCGAACACCGGGGAGCTGTTTTTT. The rearrangement uses TRBV9 and TRBJ2-2; 9 nucleotides line up with TRBD2. The V segment lost 0 bases and the J segment 0 bases; nucleotides outside the gene matches: 3. Germline V gives CDR1 SGDLS, CDR2 YYNGEE. CDR3 length equals 17 residues. Looking up the rest from reference TRBV9 and TRBJ2-2 gives the full variable domain: DSGVTQTPKHLITATGQRVTLRCSPRSGDLSVYWYQQSLDQGLQFLIQYYNGEERAKGNILERFSAQQFPDLHSELNLSSLELGDSALYFCASSVVSGGPNTGELFFGEGSRLTVL.

The genes are TRBV28 and TRBJ1-3, with D perhaps TRBD1 (5 bases). V shed 2 bases and J shed 1 base, with 15 bases lying between them. The CDR3 has 17 amino acids. The V gene's germline CDR1 is MDHEN and CDR2 SYDVKM. The CDR3 nucleotides read TGTGCCAGCAGTTTACCCCAGGGCCCGCGATCTGGAAACACCATATATTTT. Translating it yields CASSLPQGPRSGNTIYF.

This clone has just one count. The V gene is TRBV7-9, the J gene TRBJ2-2, with a tentative D call TRBD2 (6 bases). Germline V gene sequence: CDR1 SEHNR, CDR2 FQNEAQ (reference sequence). CDR3 length: 17 amino acids. V was shortened by 2 bases and J by 8 bases, with 21 bases between the two germline ends. CDR3 amino acids: CASSLKPAGRFYGELFF. CDR3 coding DNA: TGTGCCAGCAGCTTAAAGCCTGCGGGACGATTCTATGGGGAGCTGTTTTTT.

V is TRBV7-2 and J is TRBJ1-3, with a tentative D call TRBD1 (5 bases). V was cut by 4 bases and J by 4 bases, with 14 bases left in between. Germline assignment: CDR1 SGHTA and CDR2 FQGNSA. The CDR3 totals 15 residues. The CDR3 DNA is TGTGCCAGCAGCTCCGCCCAGGGTTCGGGAAACACCATATATTTT. Translating it yields CASSSAQGSGNTIYF.

This chain joins TRBV28 and TRBJ1-2, with TRBD1 as a possible D gene (6 bases). Trimming shortened V by 2 bases and J by 0 bases, and 13 bases separated the two germline ends. This CDR3 spans 16 amino acids. The germline V gene encodes CDR1 MDHEN and CDR2 SYDVKM. As DNA, the CDR3 is TGTGCCAGCAGTTTAGCAGGGGCCACCGCTAACTATGGCTACACCTTC. It codes for CASSLAGATANYGYTF.

The chain is built from TRBV7-9 and TRBJ1-6; no clear D. The germline V gene encodes CDR1 SEHNR and CDR2 FQNEAQ (reference sequence). Trimming took off 2 bases at V and 8 bases at J, with 7 bases between the two ends. This CDR3 is 13 amino acids long. DNA of the CDR3: TGTGCCAGCAGCTTAAGAGGCGATTCACCCCTCCACTTT. It specifies CASSLRGDSPLHF.

The gene calls are TRBV25-1 and TRBJ2-1, with D perhaps matching TRBD1 (5 bases). The CDR3 runs 13 residues. Looked up from germline, CDR1 is MGHDK and CDR2 is SYGVNS. V was clipped by 4 bases and J by 4 bases, with 8 bases between them. The CDR3 DNA reads as TGTGCCAGCAGTGGGTCAGGGTACAATGAGCAGTTCTTC. Its protein product is CASSGSGYNEQFF.

This rearrangement joins TRBV7-3 to TRBJ2-7; 7 bases map to TRBD1. The CDR3 is made up of 13 amino acids. The V gene's germline CDR1 is SGHTA and CDR2 FQGTGA. With 2 bases clipped from V and 7 bases from J, the junction kept 5 bases outside the gene matches. The CDR3 protein is CASSLVTGVEQYF. CDR3 nucleotides: TGTGCCAGCAGCTTAGTTACAGGGGTGGAGCAGTACTTC.

CDR3 region: CASSRLNTGELFF. Here the CDR3 DNA reads TGTGCCAGCAGCAGGTTAAACACCGGGGAGCTGTTTTTT. This sequence joins TRBV27 and TRBJ2-2; D not certain. Trimming cost V 6 bases and J 2 bases, with 7 bases left between them. The germline V gene encodes CDR1 MNHEY and CDR2 SMNVEV (reference sequence). There are 13 residues in the CDR3.

This chain connects TRBV20-1 to TRBJ1-2; 8 nucleotides align to TRBD1. Germline CDR1 is DFQATT and CDR2 is SNEGSKA (reference sequence). This CDR3 contains 11 residues. CDR3 amino acids: CIGQGGYGYTF. The CDR3 nucleotides read TGCATAGGACAGGGTGGCTATGGCTACACCTTC.

This sequence joins TRBV5-1 and TRBJ1-4, with 7 positions matching TRBD1. V shed 4 bases, J shed 3 bases, and the junction held 6 bases outside the gene matches. The germline V gene has CDR1 SGHRS and CDR2 YFSETQ. The CDR3 runs to 15 residues. For the CDR3, the DNA is TGCGCCAGCAGCCCCCGGGACAGTGCTAATGAAAAACTGTTTTTT. This encodes CASSPRDSANEKLFF.

This chain connects TRBV5-6 to TRBJ2-5; TRBD1 agrees at 8 bases. The length of the CDR3 is 18 residues. Germline V lookup: CDR1 SGHDT, CDR2 YYEEEE. Trimming at V came to 4 bases and at J to 7 bases, leaving 21 bases not matched to a gene. CDR3 sequence: CASSPRLGPGGLTGTQYF. The CDR3 DNA follows: TGTGCCAGCAGCCCTCGCCTTGGCCCAGGGGGCTTGACAGGGACCCAGTACTTC.

The chain uses TRBV28 and TRBJ1-1; 8 bases match TRBD1. The ends lost 7 bases at V and 4 bases at J; junction bases unmatched: 2. The CDR3 is 12 residues long. Germline V gives CDR1 MDHEN, CDR2 SYDVKM. In DNA form, the CDR3 reads TGTGCCAGCATCACAGGGGGCACTGAAGCTTTCTTT. Residues: CASITGGTEAFF.